The 24 T cell receptor beta chains below all came from one sample that was sequenced in a study of blood T cell repertoires in COVID-19. TCRdb's table, derived via immunoSEQ multiplex PCR, lists solely in-frame clones and lacks some. Of tens of thousands of clones in the sample, 80% to 90% were seen once. The sequencing sample was made of peripheral blood. The receptors were gathered from a woman of 80 years or more with acute or convalescent COVID-19.

The V call is TRBV5-8, the J call TRBJ1-5, with a weak D call TRBD1 (6 bases). Per the germline V gene, CDR1 is SGHTS and CDR2 is YDEGEE. Trimming pared 5 bases from V and 6 bases from J, leaving 15 bases between. This CDR3 region has 14 residues. DNA for the CDR3: TGTGCCAGCAGACAGGGTTTCGCAGGTCAGCCCCAGCATTTT. Translation gives CASRQGFAGQPQHF.

The chain links TRBV4-1 to TRBJ2-6; 8 bases match TRBD2. V shed 4 bases and J 0 bases; nucleotides not matched to a gene: 2. The CDR3 consists of 16 residues. CDR1 is MGHRA, CDR2 YSYEKL, per germline. CDR3 bases: TGCGCCAGCAGCCCCGGGACTAGCTCTGGGGCCAACGTCCTGACTTTC. This sequence encodes CASSPGTSSGANVLTF.

The chain is built from TRBV3-1 (or the pseudogene TRBV3-2) and TRBJ2-1; 11 bases line up with TRBD2. CDR3 length: 16 amino acids. Germline CDR1 and CDR2: LGHDT and YNNKEL (reference sequence). V was clipped by 5 bases and J by 9 bases; unmatched bases: 12. CDR3 coding DNA: TGTGCCAGCAGCGAAAGAACTAGCGGGGGAGGTTCTGAGCAGTTCTTC. It specifies CASSERTSGGGSEQFF.

The J gene is TRBJ1-5, the V gene TRBV6-6, with TRBD1 matching 9 bases. V dropped 4 bases and J dropped 2; count of bases not matched to a gene: 6. The CDR3 contains 16 residues. Germline loops: CDR1 MNHNY, CDR2 SVGAGI (reference sequence). The CDR3 coding sequence is TGTGCCAGCAGTTCTGGAACAGGGGGCGGCAATCAGCCCCAGCATTTT. Translating it yields CASSSGTGGGNQPQHF.

The V call is TRBV7-9, the J call TRBJ1-1; D possibly corresponds to TRBD1 (5 bases). The germline V gene encodes CDR1 SEHNR and CDR2 FQNEAQ (reference sequence). The CDR3 loop spans 14 amino acids. Trimming shortened V by 5 bases and J by 5 bases, and 15 bases separated the two germline ends. CDR3 DNA: TGTGCCAGCAGCACACAAGGGGAGGGGACTGAAGCTTTCTTT. Translated: CASSTQGEGTEAFF.

V usage is TRBV7-9 and J usage is TRBJ2-5; 9 bases are shared with TRBD2. CDR1 and CDR2 (germline): SEHNR, FQNEAQ (reference sequence). V lost 5 bases, J lost 5 bases, and 12 bases stayed unmatched. There are 16 residues in the CDR3. The CDR3 DNA reads as TGTGCCAGCAGCCGGACTAGCGACCAGACGAGGGAGACCCAGTACTTC. Amino acids: CASSRTSDQTRETQYF.

V and J are TRBV15 and TRBJ1-2, with a possible D match to TRBD1 (6 bases). The CDR3 is 13 residues long. Trimming left V 4 bases short and J 8 bases short, with 14 bases between. CDR1 and CDR2 from the germline V gene are LNHNV and YYDKDF (reference sequence). CDR3 coding DNA: TGTGCCACCAGCAAAATGACAGGTCAGGGCTACACCTTC. It encodes CATSKMTGQGYTF.

V and J are TRBV30 and TRBJ2-7, with 8 bases identical to TRBD1. Germline V gene lookup returns CDR1 GTSNPN and CDR2 SVGIG (reference sequence). The V segment lost 3 bases and the J segment 2 bases; nucleotides outside the gene matches: 9. This CDR3 spans 15 amino acids. Here the CDR3 reads CAWRITGTGTYEQYF. The CDR3 nucleotides are TGTGCCTGGAGGATTACCGGGACAGGAACCTACGAGCAGTACTTC.

The rearrangement joins TRBV9 to TRBJ2-1; 10 positions match TRBD2. Germline CDR1 and CDR2: SGDLS and YYNGEE. The CDR3 contains 16 residues. V dropped 0 bases and J dropped 6; count of bases not matched to a gene: 6. CDR3 region: CASSVGSSGSTNEQFF. The CDR3 coding sequence is TGTGCCAGCAGCGTAGGATCTAGCGGGAGCACCAATGAGCAGTTCTTC.

The V gene is TRBV7-2, the J gene TRBJ2-1; no firm D call. V was pared by 5 bases and J by 6 bases, with 8 bases between. Germline CDR1 reads SGHTA; CDR2 reads FQGNSA. This CDR3 comprises 12 residues. The chain's CDR3 is CASSRAANEQFF. Written as DNA, the CDR3 is TGTGCCAGCAGCCGAGCCGCCAATGAGCAGTTCTTC.

The chain links TRBV19 to TRBJ1-1, with D perhaps TRBD1 (5 bases). The CDR3 sequence is 16 residues long. Germline-derived CDR1 and CDR2 are LNHDA and SQIVND (reference sequence). Trimming cost V 5 bases and J 0 bases, with 16 bases left between them. CDR3 sequence reads: CASSPNNRLMNTEAFF. Written as DNA, the CDR3 is TGTGCCAGTAGTCCTAACAACAGGCTCATGAACACTGAAGCTTTCTTT.

The J gene is TRBJ2-2, the V gene TRBV19; weak D call: TRBD1 (6 bases). Trimming took off 7 bases at V and 0 bases at J, with 12 bases between the two ends. Germline CDR1 is LNHDA and CDR2 is SQIVND (reference sequence). The CDR3 extends over 15 amino acids. CDR3 in DNA: TGTGCCAGTACAGAACAGGGTACGAACACCGGGGAGCTGTTTTTT. Its protein product is CASTEQGTNTGELFF.

J is TRBJ1-1 and V is TRBV6-5; D gene unclear. The V end was cut by 4 bases, the J end by 1 base, with 7 bases between. CDR1 and CDR2 from the germline V gene are MNHEY and SVGAGI. The CDR3 consists of 13 residues. For the CDR3, the DNA is TGTGCCAGCAGTTTTGGCCAGAACACTGAAGCTTTCTTT. Translated, it gives CASSFGQNTEAFF.

The V call is TRBV5-1, the J call TRBJ1-4; D possibly corresponds to TRBD1 (5 bases). The germline CDR1 and CDR2 sequences are SGHRS and YFSETQ. The CDR3 is made up of 14 amino acids. V was pared by 6 bases and J by 7 bases, with 16 bases between. This CDR3 reads CASNIGGSGEKLFF. As DNA, the CDR3 is TGCGCCAGCAATATCGGGGGTTCGGGTGAAAAACTGTTTTTT.

The chain recombines TRBV6-6 with TRBJ2-7; D is unresolved. Trimming removed 6 bases from V and 2 bases from J, with 14 bases in between. The germline V gene encodes CDR1 MNHNY and CDR2 SVGAGI (reference sequence). The CDR3 is 14 residues long. The CDR3 protein is CASSRVGTAYEQYF. Written as DNA, the CDR3 is TGTGCCAGCAGCCGTGTGGGCACAGCCTACGAGCAGTACTTC.

This chain uses TRBV7-2 with TRBJ1-1, with D maybe TRBD1 (6 bases). The CDR3 contains 14 residues. V was cut by 1 base and J by 1 base, with 7 bases left in between. Per germline, CDR1 SGHTA and CDR2 FQGNSA. For the CDR3, the DNA is TGTGCCAGCAGCTTAGTCAGGGGGAACACTGAAGCTTTCTTT. Amino acid sequence: CASSLVRGNTEAFF.

The chain recombines TRBV9 with TRBJ2-5; a possible D gene is TRBD1 (5 bases). The CDR3 totals 14 residues. Trimming left V 3 bases short and J 1 base short, with 10 bases between. Per germline, CDR1 SGDLS and CDR2 YYNGEE. As DNA, the CDR3 is TGTGCCAGCAGCGACGGACACAGCCAAGAGACCCAGTACTTC. Its translation: CASSDGHSQETQYF.

This clone was recorded once. The chain joins TRBV12-3 or TRBV12-4 to TRBJ2-5; TRBD2 matches at 10 bases. The J segment lost 5 bases and the V segment lost 6 bases, leaving 3 bases of the junction unmatched. This CDR3 spans 13 amino acids. CDR3 residues: CASRVAGGETQYF. The CDR3 DNA reads as TGTGCCAGCAGGGTAGCGGGGGGCGAGACCCAGTACTTC.

The rearrangement uses TRBV6-5 and TRBJ1-2; D is possibly TRBD1 (6 bases). The germline CDR1 and CDR2 sequences are MNHEY and SVGAGI. The V and J ends lost 4 bases and 4 bases respectively, with 19 bases between them. The CDR3 covers 16 residues. The CDR3: CASSSGARQALYGYTF. Written as DNA, the CDR3 is TGTGCCAGCAGTTCAGGGGCCCGACAGGCCCTCTATGGCTACACCTTC.

This chain joins TRBV10-2 and TRBJ2-3, with a tentative D call TRBD2 (5 bases). The V end was cut by 5 bases, the J end by 0 bases, with 9 bases between. Germline V gene sequence: CDR1 WSHSY, CDR2 SAAADI. There are 14 residues in the CDR3. In nucleotides, the CDR3 is TGCGCCAGCAGTAAGCGGACTAGCACAGATACGCAGTATTTT. It encodes CASSKRTSTDTQYF.

The chain is built from TRBV27 and TRBJ2-1; 7 nucleotides match TRBD1. The ends lost 6 bases at V and 11 bases at J; junction bases unmatched: 7. Germline V gene sequence: CDR1 MNHEY, CDR2 SMNVEV (reference sequence). CDR3 length: 12 amino acids. The CDR3 DNA follows: TGTGCCAGCAGCGCCCGACAGGGACAGCAGTTCTTC. Translation gives CASSARQGQQFF.

The J gene is TRBJ1-5, the V gene TRBV10-2; 7 nucleotides line up with TRBD1. The CDR3 covers 18 residues. V dropped 0 bases and J dropped 7; count of bases not matched to a gene: 15. Germline V gives CDR1 WSHSY, CDR2 SAAADI. CDR3 residues: CASSESRTGSMVGQPQHF. Written as DNA, the CDR3 is TGCGCCAGCAGTGAGTCTAGGACAGGCTCAATGGTTGGGCAGCCCCAGCATTTT.

The V and J genes are TRBV10-3 and TRBJ2-5; 14 positions match TRBD2. This CDR3 spans 15 amino acids. Trimming took 7 bases from V and 5 from J; bases not matched to a gene: 6. Germline CDR1 and CDR2: ENHRY and SYGVKD. CDR3 DNA sequence: TGTGCCATCAAGGGACTAGCGGGAGTGGGGGAGACCCAGTACTTC. It is translated as CAIKGLAGVGETQYF.

The V and J genes are TRBV10-3 and TRBJ2-7; D might be TRBD1 (5 bases). The CDR3 is made up of 14 amino acids. Germline lookup yields CDR1 ENHRY and CDR2 SYGVKD. Trimming stripped 6 bases from V and 2 bases from J, with 14 bases between. The chain's CDR3 is CAISQGLGTYEQYF. Written as DNA, the CDR3 is TGTGCCATCAGCCAGGGTTTAGGGACCTACGAGCAGTACTTC.